The sequence of this TCR beta chain was determined in a study of T cell clonotyping in hematopoietic cell transplantation. The study, taken as a whole, reports: At the given depth, recipient repertoires were over 95% de novo clonotypes. Broader posttransplant TCR repertoire diversity was predicted by graft donor and pretransplant recipient Inverse Simpson Index values. Pathologically expanded recipient clonotypes increased progressively from day 30 to day 180 as diversity fell.

About this clone itself: Antigen: not known.

Time point in this sample: recipient sample about 28 days before transplant, after cytoreduction. Blood collection times were about day -28 and days 30, 100, 180 posttransplant. The assay was immunoSEQ multiplex PCR, and TCRdb's table has in-frame clones only and misses some. This table has tens of thousands of clones, almost 90% appearing once. The germline CDR1 and CDR2 sequences are LGHNA and YNFKEQ. This CDR3 comprises 11 residues. Trimming cost V 4 bases and J 6 bases, with 4 bases left between them. Source: peripheral blood mononuclear cells, taken before stem cell transplant. The V call is TRBV4-2, the J call TRBJ2-1, with no clear D. This receptor was obtained from a man aged 18 to 29 with biphenotypic leukemia. Some clones in this sample may be carry-over from other donors' samples. The CDR3: CASSLSNEQFF. In DNA form, the CDR3 reads TGTGCCAGCAGCCTCTCCAATGAGCAGTTCTTC.